This T cell receptor (beta chain) was obtained from a study of blood T cells in healthy people across ages. CDR3 length equals 15 residues. Germline V gives CDR1 SGHVS, CDR2 FNYEAQ. V was pared by 1 base and J by 0 bases, with 9 bases between. A sample-barcoded 5' primer and a J-beta primer mix were used in a second PCR of roughly 6 to 11 cycles. TCRdb independently ran MiXCR on the 5' RACE reads; one entry per CDR3 protein. The sample consists of roughly 800,000 distinct CDR3 sequences, 55% to 75% of them appearing once. The sample consisted of blood. This chain connects TRBV7-6 to TRBJ2-5; D may be TRBD2 (5 bases). The TCR was taken from a man aged 30-40 years in good health. CDR3 loop: CASSLGGVYQETQYF. Written as DNA, the CDR3 is TGTGCCAGCAGCTTAGGGGGAGTGTACCAAGAGACCCAGTACTTC.